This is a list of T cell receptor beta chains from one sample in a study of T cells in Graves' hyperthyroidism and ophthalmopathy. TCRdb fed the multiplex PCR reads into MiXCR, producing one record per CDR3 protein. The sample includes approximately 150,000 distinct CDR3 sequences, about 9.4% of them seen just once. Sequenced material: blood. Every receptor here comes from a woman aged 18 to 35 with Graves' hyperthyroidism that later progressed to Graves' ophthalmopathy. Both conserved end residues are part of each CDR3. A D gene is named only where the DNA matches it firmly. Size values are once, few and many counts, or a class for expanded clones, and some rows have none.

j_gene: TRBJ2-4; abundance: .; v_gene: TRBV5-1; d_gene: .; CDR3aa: CASSLAWFEGSKNIQYF; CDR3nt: TGCGCCAGCAGCTTGGCCTGGTTTGAGGGTAGCAAAAACATTCAGTACTTC
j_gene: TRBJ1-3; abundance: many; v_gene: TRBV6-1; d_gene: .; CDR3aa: CASSEAGGFGNTIYF; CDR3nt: TGTGCCAGCAGTGAAGCAGGCGGGTTTGGAAACACCATATATTTT
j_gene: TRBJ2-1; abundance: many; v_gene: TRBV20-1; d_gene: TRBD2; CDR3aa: CSARSSGGDYNEQFF; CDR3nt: TGCAGTGCTAGGTCTAGCGGGGGGGACTACAATGAGCAGTTCTTC
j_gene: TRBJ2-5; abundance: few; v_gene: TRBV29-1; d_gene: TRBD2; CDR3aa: CSVRRLAGQETQYF; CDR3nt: TGCAGCGTCCGCAGACTAGCGGGACAAGAGACCCAGTACTTC
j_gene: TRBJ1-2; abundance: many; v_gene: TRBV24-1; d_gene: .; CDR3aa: CATSDGPGRDYGYTF; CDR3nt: TGTGCCACCAGTGATGGCCCGGGACGGGACTATGGCTACACCTTC
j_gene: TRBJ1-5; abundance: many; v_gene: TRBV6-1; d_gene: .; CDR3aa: CASSPPMRGTIANQPQHF; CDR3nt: TGTGCCAGCAGTCCGCCTATGAGAGGTACCATAGCAAATCAGCCCCAGCATTTT
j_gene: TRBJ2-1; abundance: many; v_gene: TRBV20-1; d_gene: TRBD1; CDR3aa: CSALLPGQGNYNEQFF; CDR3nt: TGCAGTGCCCTCTTACCGGGACAGGGAAACTACAATGAGCAGTTCTTC
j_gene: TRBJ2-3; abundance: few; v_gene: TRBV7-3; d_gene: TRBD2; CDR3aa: CASSLRGKTSGSHQSTDTQYF; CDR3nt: TGTGCCAGCAGCTTAAGGGGAAAGACTAGCGGGAGTCATCAGAGCACAGATACGCAGTATTTT
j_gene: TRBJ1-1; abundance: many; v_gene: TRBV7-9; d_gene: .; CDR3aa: CASSRQGLATEAFF; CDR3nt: TGTGCCAGCAGCCGCCAGGGATTGGCCACTGAAGCTTTCTTT
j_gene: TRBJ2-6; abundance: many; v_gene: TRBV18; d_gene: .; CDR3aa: CASSPPGIHSGANVLTF; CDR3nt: TGTGCCAGCTCACCACCGGGCATTCACTCTGGGGCCAACGTCCTGACTTTC
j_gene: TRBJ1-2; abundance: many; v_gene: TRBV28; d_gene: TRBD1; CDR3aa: CASSPTGLNYGYTF; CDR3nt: TGTGCCAGCAGTCCGACAGGGCTTAACTATGGCTACACCTTC
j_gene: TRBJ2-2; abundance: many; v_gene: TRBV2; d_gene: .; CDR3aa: CASNSEGNTGELFF; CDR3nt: TGTGCCAGCAACTCGGAAGGGAACACCGGGGAGCTGTTTTTT
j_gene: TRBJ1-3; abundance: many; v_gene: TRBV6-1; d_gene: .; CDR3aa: CASRKQGAGNTIYF; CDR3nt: TGTGCCAGCAGGAAACAGGGAGCTGGAAACACCATATATTTT
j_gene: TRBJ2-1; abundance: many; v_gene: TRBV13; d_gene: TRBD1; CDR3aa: CASSATGTGNHEQFF; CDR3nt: TGTGCCAGCAGCGCGACCGGGACAGGGAATCATGAGCAGTTCTTC
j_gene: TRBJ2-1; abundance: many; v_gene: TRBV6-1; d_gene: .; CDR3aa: CATYWVEGDDEQFF; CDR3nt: TGTGCCACCTACTGGGTGGAGGGTGATGATGAGCAGTTCTTC
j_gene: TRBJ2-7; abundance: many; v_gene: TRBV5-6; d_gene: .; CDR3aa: CASNTGTGYEQYF; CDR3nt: TGTGCCAGCAACACTGGGACGGGCTACGAGCAGTACTTC
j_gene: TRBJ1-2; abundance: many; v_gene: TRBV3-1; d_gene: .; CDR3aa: CASSPGKSTYGYTF; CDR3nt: TGTGCCAGCAGTCCGGGAAAGTCGACTTATGGCTACACCTTC
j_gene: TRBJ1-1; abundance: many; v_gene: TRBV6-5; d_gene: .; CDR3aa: CASSYSGGTEAFF; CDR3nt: TGTGCCAGCAGTTACAGCGGGGGGACTGAAGCTTTCTTT
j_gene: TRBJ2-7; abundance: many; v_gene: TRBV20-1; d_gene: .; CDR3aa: CSARSRVGSYEQYF; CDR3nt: TGCAGTGCTAGATCCCGGGTCGGATCCTACGAGCAGTACTTC
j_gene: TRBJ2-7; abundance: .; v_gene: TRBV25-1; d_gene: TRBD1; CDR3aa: CATNRGWGEQYF; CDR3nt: TGTGCCACCAACAGGGGCTGGGGCGAGCAGTACTTC
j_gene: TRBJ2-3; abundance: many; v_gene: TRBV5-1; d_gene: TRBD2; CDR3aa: CASSLDPSGSGSDTQYF; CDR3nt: TGCGCCAGCAGCTTGGATCCGAGCGGGAGTGGATCAGATACGCAGTATTTT
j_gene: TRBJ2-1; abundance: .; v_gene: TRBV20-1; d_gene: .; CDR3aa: CSAGAWERSYNEQFF; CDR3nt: TGCAGTGCTGGGGCTTGGGAGCGGAGTTACAATGAGCAGTTCTTC
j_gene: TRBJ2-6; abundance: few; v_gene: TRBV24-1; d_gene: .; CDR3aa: CATSGPRGGNSGANVLTF; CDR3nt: TGTGCCACCAGTGGCCCTAGGGGGGGGAACTCTGGGGCCAACGTCCTGACTTTC
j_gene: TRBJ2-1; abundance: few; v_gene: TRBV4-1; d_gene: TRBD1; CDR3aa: CASSQPLGTVNEQFF; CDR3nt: TGCGCCAGCAGCCAACCCTTGGGGACAGTCAATGAGCAGTTCTTC
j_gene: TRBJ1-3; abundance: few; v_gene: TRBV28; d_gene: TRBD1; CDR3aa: CASSSMDRAGNTIYF; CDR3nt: TGTGCCAGCAGTTCCATGGACAGGGCTGGAAACACCATATATTTT
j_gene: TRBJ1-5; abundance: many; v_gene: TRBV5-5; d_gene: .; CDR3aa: CASSLLQGPDDNQPQHF; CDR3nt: TGTGCCAGCAGCTTGTTACAGGGCCCGGATGACAATCAGCCCCAGCATTTT
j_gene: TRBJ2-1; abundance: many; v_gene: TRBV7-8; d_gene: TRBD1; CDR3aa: CASSRAQGTGHNEQFF; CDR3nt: TGTGCCAGCAGCCGAGCCCAGGGGACAGGGCACAATGAGCAGTTCTTC
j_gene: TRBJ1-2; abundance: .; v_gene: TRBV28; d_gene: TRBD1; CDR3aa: CAAHGTDYGYTF; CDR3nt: TGTGCCGCCCACGGGACAGACTATGGCTACACCTTC
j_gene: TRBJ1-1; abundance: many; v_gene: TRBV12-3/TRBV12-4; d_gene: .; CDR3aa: CASRLSPNTEAFF; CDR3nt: TGTGCCAGCAGGCTCAGTCCGAACACTGAAGCTTTCTTT
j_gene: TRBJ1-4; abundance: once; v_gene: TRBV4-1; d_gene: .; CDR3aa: CASSPNGAGSVEKLFF; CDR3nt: TGCGCCAGCAGCCCAAACGGGGCGGGTTCGGTTGAAAAACTGTTTTTT
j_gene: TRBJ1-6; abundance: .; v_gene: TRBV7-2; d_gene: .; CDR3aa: CASSPNSLYNSPLHF; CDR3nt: TGTGCCAGCAGCCCCAACAGCCTTTATAATTCACCCCTCCACTTT
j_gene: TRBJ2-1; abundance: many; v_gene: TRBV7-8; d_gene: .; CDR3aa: CASSLGAGAEGNEQFF; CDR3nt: TGTGCCAGCAGCTTAGGGGCGGGGGCAGAGGGGAATGAGCAGTTCTTC
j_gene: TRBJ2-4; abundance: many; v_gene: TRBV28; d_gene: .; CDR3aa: CASSPTQGWAKNIQYF; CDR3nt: TGTGCCAGCAGTCCGACACAGGGTTGGGCCAAAAACATTCAGTACTTC
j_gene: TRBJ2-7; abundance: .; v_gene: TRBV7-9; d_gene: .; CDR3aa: CASSLGSEGWWQYF; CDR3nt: TGTGCCAGCAGCTTAGGTTCGGAGGGTTGGTGGCAGTACTTC
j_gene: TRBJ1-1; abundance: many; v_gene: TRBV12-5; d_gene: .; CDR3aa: CASGLVLGRESTEAFF; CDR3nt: TGTGCTAGTGGTTTGGTACTGGGTAGGGAATCCACTGAAGCTTTCTTT
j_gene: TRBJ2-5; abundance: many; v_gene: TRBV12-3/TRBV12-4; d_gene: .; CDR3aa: CASSRGLPRGMRKETQYF; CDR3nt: TGTGCCAGCAGTCGGGGACTCCCACGGGGGATGAGGAAAGAGACCCAGTACTTC
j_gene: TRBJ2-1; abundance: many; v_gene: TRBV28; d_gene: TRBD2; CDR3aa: CASSGLAGKENSYNEQFF; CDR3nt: TGTGCCAGCAGTGGACTAGCGGGGAAAGAGAACTCCTACAATGAGCAGTTCTTC
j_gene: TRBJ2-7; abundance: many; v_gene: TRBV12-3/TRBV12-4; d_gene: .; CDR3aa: CASKRGVVYEQYF; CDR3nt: TGTGCCAGCAAACGAGGGGTCGTTTACGAGCAGTACTTC
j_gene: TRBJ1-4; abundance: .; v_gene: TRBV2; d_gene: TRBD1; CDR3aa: CASNDLGQGSDEKLFF; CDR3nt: TGTGCCAGCAATGATCTAGGACAGGGGAGCGATGAAAAACTGTTTTTT
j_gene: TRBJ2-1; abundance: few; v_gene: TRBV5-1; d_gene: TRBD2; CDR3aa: CASSLAASGRVRNEQFF; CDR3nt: TGCGCCAGCAGCTTGGCGGCTAGCGGGAGGGTTAGGAATGAGCAGTTCTTC
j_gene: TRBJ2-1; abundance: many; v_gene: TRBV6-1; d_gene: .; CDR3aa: CASSVDWGDEQFF; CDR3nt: TGTGCCAGCAGCGTGGACTGGGGGGATGAGCAGTTCTTC
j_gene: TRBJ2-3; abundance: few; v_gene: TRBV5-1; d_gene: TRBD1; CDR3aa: CASSWGTGGSTDTQYF; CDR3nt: TGCGCCAGCAGCTGGGGGACAGGGGGTAGCACAGATACGCAGTATTTT
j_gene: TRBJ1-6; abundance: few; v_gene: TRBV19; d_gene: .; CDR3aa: CASSTGQPYSPLHF; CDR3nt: TGTGCCAGTAGTACCGGACAGCCATATTCACCCCTCCACTTT